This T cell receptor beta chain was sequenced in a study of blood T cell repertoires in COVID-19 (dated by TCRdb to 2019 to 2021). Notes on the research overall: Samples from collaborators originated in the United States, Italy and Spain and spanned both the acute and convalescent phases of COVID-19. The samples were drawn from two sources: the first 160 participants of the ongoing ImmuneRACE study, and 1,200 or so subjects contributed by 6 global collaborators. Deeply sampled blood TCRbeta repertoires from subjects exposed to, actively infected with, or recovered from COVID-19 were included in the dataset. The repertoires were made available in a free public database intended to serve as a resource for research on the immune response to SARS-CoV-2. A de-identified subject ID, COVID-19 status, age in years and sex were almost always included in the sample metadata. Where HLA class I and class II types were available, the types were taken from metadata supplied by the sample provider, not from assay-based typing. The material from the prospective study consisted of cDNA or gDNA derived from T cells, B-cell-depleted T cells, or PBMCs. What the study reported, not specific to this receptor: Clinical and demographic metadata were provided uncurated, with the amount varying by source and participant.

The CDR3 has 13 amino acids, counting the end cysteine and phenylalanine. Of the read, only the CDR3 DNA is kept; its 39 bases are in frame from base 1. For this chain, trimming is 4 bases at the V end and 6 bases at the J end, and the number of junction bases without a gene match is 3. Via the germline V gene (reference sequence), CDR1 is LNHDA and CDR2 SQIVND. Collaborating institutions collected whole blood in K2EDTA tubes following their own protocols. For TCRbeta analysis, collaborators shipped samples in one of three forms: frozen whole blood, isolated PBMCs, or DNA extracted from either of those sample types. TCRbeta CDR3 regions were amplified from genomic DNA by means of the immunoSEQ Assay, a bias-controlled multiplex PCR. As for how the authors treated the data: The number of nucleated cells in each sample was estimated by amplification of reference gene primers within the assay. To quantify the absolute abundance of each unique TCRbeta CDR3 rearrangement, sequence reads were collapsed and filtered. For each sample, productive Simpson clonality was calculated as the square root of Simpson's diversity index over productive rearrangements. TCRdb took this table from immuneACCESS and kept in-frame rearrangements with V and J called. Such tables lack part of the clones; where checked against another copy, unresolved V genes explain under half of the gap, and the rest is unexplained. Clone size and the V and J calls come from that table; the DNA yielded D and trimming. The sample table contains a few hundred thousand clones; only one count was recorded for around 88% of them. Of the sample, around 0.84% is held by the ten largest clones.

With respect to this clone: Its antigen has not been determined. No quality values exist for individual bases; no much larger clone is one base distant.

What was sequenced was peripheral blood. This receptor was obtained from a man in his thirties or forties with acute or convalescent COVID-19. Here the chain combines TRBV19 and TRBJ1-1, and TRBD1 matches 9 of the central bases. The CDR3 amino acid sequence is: CASSRGQGAEAFF. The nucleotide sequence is TGTGCCAGTAGTAGGGGACAGGGCGCTGAAGCTTTCTTT. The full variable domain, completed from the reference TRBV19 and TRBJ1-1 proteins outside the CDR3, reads DGGITQSPKYLFRKEGQNVTLSCEQNLNHDAMYWYRQDPGQGLRLIYYSQIVNDFQKGDIAEGYSVSREKKESFPLTVTSAQKNPTAFYLCASSRGQGAEAFFGQGTRLTVV.